The following is a T cell receptor (beta chain) sequence with its context. V was pared by 1 base and J by 12 bases, with 15 bases between. The CDR3 has 13 amino acids. Germline lookup yields CDR1 MRHNA and CDR2 SNTAGT. This table comes from immunoSEQ multiplex PCR, and its TCRdb copy is limited to in-frame clones, with some not included. The sample contains about 120,000 clones, over 75% of which appear only once. The sample is drawn from a study of blood T cell repertoires in COVID-19. Study context: Sites across the United States, Italy and Spain contributed samples from acute and convalescent COVID-19.

The source is a woman aged 80 or over with acute or convalescent COVID-19. The chain links TRBV6-4 to TRBJ1-1, with D possibly TRBD1 on 5 matching bases. Sample: peripheral blood. The CDR3 here is CASSDLYSGIPFF. The CDR3 DNA follows: TGTGCCAGCAGTGACTTATACTCAGGGATCCCTTTCTTT.